This T cell receptor beta chain originates from a study of long-term antiretroviral therapy in people with HIV. Across the whole study: The earliest samples predate the 2015 immediate-ART recommendation by about a decade. Findings of the study overall: The study collected blood between the mid-2000s and the late 2010s, possibly under older ART regimens.

Donors needed at least one pre-ART PBMC sample plus at least two post-ART samples. The study used samples holding roughly 1-10 million cryopreserved PBMC before DNA extraction. This CDR3 contains 16 residues. The V and J ends lost 3 bases and 6 bases, in that order; junction bases with no gene match: 5. Germline-derived CDR1 and CDR2 are MNHNS and SASEGT. The authors ran the immunoSEQ assay, v3.0, at survey level. The data were produced by immunoSEQ multiplex PCR, yet TCRdb's version contains in-frame clones alone and is incomplete. Among around 26,000 clones listed, about four fifths were seen once. Notes on this clone: As yet, its antigen is unknown.

This chain connects TRBV6-1 to TRBJ2-2; 12 bases agree with TRBD2. This receptor was taken from a woman in her 30s with HIV. Here the sequenced sample was unsorted PBMCs, taken 1.1 years before starting antiretroviral therapy. The CDR3 nucleotides are TGTGCCAGCAGTGACCTCGGACTAGCGGGGTCCGGGGAGCTGTTTTTT. Its protein product is CASSDLGLAGSGELFF.